The subject of this entry is one T cell receptor beta chain. This sample was included in a study of blood T cell repertoires in COVID-19. At the level of the study: Some COVID-19 samples were acute and others convalescent; all came from the United States, Italy and Spain.

Original data processing: Quantification of nucleated cells was approximated via reference gene primer amplification. This table comes from immunoSEQ multiplex PCR, and its TCRdb copy is limited to in-frame clones, with some not included. The V and J calls and clone size are taken from that table; D and trimming were inferred from the DNA. The table lists around 150,000 clones, less than 90% of them singletons. The CDR3 length is 14 residues. V lost 2 bases, J lost 0 bases, and 7 bases lay in between. The germline V gene has CDR1 MNHEY and CDR2 SMNVEV (reference sequence). Sample: peripheral blood. V and J are TRBV27 and TRBJ1-1; weak D call: TRBD1 (5 bases). The clonotype was recovered from a man aged 25-40 years with COVID-19, enrolled during active disease. This chain's CDR3 is CASSLRGMNTEAFF. As DNA, the CDR3 is TGTGCCAGCAGTTTACGGGGGATGAACACTGAAGCTTTCTTT.